This T cell receptor beta chain was sequenced for a study of OX40 agonist ivuxolimab in advanced cancers. Germline lookup yields CDR1 LNHDA and CDR2 SQIVND (reference sequence). This CDR3 is 15 amino acids long. V was trimmed by 7 bases and J by 4 bases, leaving 14 bases between them. TCRdb's copy holds only in-frame clones and misses some; the assay was immunoSEQ multiplex PCR. Of 75,000 to 100,000 clones listed, around 80% are singletons. The clonotype originates from an adult with an advanced solid tumor such as melanoma, head and neck, liver or kidney cancer. V is TRBV19 and J is TRBJ2-6; a weak D match, TRBD1 (5 bases). The starting material was CD4+ or CD8+ T cells sorted from blood, obtained in a trial of the OX40 agonist ivuxolimab. The CDR3 sequence is CASTSIPGGANVLTF. In nucleotides, the CDR3 is TGTGCCAGTACTTCGATCCCAGGGGGGGCCAACGTCCTGACTTTC.